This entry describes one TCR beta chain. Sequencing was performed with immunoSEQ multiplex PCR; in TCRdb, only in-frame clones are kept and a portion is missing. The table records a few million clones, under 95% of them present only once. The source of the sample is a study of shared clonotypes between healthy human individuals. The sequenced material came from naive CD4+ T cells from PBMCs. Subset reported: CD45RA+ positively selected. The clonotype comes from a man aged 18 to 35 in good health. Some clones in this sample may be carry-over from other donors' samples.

The CDR3 sequence is CASSPGRGTVGYF. CDR3 nucleotide sequence: TGTGCCAGCTCACCTGGTCGTGGGACTGTGGGATACTTC. The gene calls are TRBV18 and TRBJ2-5; a weak D match, TRBD2 (6 bases). The germline CDR1 and CDR2 sequences are KGHSH and LQKENI. The germline V and J ends were trimmed by 3 bases and 14 bases, with 19 bases remaining between them. The length of the CDR3 is 13 residues.